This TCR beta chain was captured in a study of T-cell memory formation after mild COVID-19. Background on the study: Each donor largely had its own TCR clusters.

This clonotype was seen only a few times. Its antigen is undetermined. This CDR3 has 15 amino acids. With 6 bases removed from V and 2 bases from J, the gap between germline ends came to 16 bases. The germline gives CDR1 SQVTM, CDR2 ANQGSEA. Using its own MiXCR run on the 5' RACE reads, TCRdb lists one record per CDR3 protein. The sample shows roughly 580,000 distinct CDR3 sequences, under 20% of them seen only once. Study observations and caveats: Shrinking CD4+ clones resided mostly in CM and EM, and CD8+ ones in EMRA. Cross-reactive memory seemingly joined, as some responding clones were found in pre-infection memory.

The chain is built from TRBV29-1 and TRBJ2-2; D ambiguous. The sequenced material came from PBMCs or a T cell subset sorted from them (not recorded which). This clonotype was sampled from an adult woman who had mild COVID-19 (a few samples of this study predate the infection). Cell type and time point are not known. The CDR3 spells CSVPGGVANTGELFF. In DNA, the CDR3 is TGCAGCGTCCCTGGTGGGGTTGCCAACACCGGGGAGCTGTTTTTT.